The table lists the clone carrying this T cell receptor beta chain with a few counts. Each CDR3 protein gets one entry after TCRdb re-called the 5' RACE reads with MiXCR. The sample has roughly 50,000 distinct CDR3 sequences; 9.5% are singletons. Germline assignment: CDR1 SGHVS and CDR2 FQNEAQ. The CDR3 has 15 amino acids. The ends lost 2 bases at V and 5 bases at J; junction bases unmatched: 4. This sample stems from a study of T-cell memory formation after mild COVID-19. The rearrangement uses TRBV7-8 and TRBJ2-3, with TRBD2 identical over 10 bases. The TCR originated in a man between 18 and 29 years old who had mild COVID-19 (a few samples of this study predate the infection). Cell type and time point are not known. Sequencing used PBMCs or a T cell subset sorted from them (not recorded which). CDR3 sequence: CASSLQRGGRDTQYF. The CDR3 bases are TGTGCCAGCAGCTTACAGCGGGGGGGCCGAGATACGCAGTATTTT.